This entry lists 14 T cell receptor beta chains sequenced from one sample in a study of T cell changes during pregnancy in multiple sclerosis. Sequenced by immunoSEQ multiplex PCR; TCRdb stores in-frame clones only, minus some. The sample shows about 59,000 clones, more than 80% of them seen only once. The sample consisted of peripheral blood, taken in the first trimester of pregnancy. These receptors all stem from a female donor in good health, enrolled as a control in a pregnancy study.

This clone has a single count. CDR3 sequence: CASSLPSKGKRGYEQYF. The CDR3 DNA sequence: TGTGCCAGCAGCTTGCCTTCCAAGGGGAAGCGAGGATACGAGCAGTACTTC. This chain links TRBV7-3 with TRBJ2-7; TRBD1 might be the D (5 bases). Germline loops: CDR1 SGHTA, CDR2 FQGTGA. Trimming removed 3 bases from V and 4 bases from J, with 22 bases in between. The CDR3 is 17 amino acids.

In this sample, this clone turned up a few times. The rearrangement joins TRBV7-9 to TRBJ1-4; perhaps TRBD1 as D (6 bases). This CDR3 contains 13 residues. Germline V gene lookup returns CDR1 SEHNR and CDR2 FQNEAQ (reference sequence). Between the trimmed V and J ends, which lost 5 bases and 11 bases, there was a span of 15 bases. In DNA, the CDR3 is TGTGCCAGCAGCCCGGTACAGGGAGGGAAACTGTTTTTT. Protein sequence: CASSPVQGGKLFF.

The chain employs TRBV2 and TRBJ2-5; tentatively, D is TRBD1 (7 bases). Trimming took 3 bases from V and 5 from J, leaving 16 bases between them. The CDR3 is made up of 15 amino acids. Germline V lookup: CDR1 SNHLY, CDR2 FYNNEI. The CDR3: CASSDASPGGETQYF. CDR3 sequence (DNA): TGTGCCAGCAGTGACGCCTCCCCAGGGGGGGAGACCCAGTACTTC.

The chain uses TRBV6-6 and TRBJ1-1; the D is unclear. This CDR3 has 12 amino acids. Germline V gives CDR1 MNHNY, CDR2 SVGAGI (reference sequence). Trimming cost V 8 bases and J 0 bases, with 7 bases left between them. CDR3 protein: CASAEVNTEAFF. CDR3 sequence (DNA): TGTGCCAGCGCAGAGGTGAACACTGAAGCTTTCTTT.

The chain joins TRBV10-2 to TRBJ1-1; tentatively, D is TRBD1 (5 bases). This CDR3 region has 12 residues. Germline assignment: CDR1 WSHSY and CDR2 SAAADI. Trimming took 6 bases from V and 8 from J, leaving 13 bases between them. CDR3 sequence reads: CASSEDIREAFF. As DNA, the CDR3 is TGCGCCAGCAGCGAGGACATCCGCGAAGCTTTCTTT.

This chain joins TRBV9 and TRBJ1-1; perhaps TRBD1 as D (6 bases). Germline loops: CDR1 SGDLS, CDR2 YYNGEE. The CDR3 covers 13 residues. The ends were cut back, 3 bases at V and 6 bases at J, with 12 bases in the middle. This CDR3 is CASSEGGRAEAFF. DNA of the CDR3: TGTGCCAGCAGCGAGGGGGGGAGGGCTGAAGCTTTCTTT.

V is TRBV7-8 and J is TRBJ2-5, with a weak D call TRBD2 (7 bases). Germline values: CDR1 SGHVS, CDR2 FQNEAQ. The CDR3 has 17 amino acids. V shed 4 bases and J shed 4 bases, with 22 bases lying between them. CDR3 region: CASSSAFIGGARETQYF. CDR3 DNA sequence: TGTGCCAGCAGCTCCGCTTTCATAGGGGGGGCGAGAGAGACCCAGTACTTC.

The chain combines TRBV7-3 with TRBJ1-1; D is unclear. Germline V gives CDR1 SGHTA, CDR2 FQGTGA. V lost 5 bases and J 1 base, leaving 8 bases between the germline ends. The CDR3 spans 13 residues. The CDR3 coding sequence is TGTGCCAGCAGCCCAACGGGGAACACTGAAGCTTTCTTT. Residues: CASSPTGNTEAFF.

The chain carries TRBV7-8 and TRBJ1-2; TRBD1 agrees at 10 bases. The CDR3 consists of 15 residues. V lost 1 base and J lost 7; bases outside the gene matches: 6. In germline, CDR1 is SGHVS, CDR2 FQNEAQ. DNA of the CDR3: TGTGCCAGCAGCTTAGATAGTAGGGACAGGGGTGGCTACACCTTC. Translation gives CASSLDSRDRGGYTF. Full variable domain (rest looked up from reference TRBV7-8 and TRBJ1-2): GAGVSQSPRYKVAKRGQDVALRCDPISGHVSLFWYQQALGQGPEFLTYFQNEAQLDKSGLPSDRFFAERPEGSVSTLKIQRTQQEDSAVYLCASSLDSRDRGGYTFGSGTRLTVV.

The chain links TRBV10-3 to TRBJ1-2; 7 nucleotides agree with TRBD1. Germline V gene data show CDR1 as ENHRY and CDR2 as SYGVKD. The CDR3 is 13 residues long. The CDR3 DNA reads TGTGCGGGGAGTGGACAGGACGCATATGGCTACACCTTC. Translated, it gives CAGSGQDAYGYTF.

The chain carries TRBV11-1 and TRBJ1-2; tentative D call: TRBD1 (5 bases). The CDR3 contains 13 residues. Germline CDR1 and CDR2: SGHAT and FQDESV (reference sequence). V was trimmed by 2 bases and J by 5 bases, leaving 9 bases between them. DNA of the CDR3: TGTGCCAGCAGCTTAATTCGACAGTATGGCTACACCTTC. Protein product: CASSLIRQYGYTF.

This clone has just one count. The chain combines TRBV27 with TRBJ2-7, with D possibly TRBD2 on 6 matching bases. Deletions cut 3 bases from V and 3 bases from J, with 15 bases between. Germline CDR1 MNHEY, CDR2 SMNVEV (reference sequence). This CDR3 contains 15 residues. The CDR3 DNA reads TGTGCCAGCAGTTTGACCGGGACTGGGGACTACGAGCAGTACTTC. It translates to CASSLTGTGDYEQYF.

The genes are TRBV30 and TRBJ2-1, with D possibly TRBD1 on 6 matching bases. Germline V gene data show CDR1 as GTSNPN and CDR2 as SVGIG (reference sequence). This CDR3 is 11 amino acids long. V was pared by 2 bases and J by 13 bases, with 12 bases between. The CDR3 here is CAWSSGVSQFF. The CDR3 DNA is TGTGCCTGGAGTTCAGGGGTTAGTCAGTTCTTC.

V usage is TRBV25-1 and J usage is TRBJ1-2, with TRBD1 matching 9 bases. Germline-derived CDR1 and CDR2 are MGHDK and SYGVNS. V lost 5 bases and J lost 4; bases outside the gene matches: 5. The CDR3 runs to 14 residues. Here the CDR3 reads CASSTTGGTYGYTF. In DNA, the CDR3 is TGTGCCAGCAGTACCACAGGGGGCACCTATGGCTACACCTTC.